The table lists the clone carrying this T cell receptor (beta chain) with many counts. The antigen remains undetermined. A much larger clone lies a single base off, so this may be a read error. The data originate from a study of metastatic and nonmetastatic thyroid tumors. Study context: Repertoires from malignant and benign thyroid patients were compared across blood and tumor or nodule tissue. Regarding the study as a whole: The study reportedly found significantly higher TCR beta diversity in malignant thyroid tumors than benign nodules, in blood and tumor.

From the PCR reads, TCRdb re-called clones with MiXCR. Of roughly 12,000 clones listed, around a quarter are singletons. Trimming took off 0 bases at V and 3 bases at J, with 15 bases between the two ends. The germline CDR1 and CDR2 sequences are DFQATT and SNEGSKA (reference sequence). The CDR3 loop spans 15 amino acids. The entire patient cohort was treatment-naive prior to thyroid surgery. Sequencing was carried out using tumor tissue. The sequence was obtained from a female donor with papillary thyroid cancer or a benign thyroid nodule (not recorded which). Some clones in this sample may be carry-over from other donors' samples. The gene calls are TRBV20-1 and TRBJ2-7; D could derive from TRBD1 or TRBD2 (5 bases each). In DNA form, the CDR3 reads TGCAGTGCTAGAGATCCGGGGCAGGACTTCTACGAGCAGTACTTC. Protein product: CSARDPGQDFYEQYF.